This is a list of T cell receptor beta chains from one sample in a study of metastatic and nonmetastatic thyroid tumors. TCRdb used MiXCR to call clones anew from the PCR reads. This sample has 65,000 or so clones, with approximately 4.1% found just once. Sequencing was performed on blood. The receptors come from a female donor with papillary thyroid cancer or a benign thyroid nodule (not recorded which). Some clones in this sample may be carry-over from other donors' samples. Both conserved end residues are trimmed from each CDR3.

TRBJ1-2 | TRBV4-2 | ASSLKEGGNYGYT
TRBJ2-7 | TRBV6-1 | ATQAGTSYEQY
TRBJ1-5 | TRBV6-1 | ASSLDRSQPQH
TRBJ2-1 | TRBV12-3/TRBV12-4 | ASSRGGRYNEQF
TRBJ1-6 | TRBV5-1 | ASSQQGRNSPLH
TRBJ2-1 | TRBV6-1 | ATRKPGLAGGPYEQF
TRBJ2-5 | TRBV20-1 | SARNPAGAGETQY
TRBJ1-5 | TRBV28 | ATVGRGYQPQH
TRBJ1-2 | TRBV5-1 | ASSLEPLGSGYGYT
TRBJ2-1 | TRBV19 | ASRTLRGRGNERF
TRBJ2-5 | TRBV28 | ASTLRGQELRETQY
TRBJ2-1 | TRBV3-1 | ASSQALGLAGGSYNEQF
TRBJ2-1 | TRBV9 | ASSPGLAGRSSYNEQF
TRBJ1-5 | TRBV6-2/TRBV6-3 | ASSYTNQPQH
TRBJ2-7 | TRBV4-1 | ASSQEERVGYEQY
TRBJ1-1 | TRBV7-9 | ASSRQENTEAF
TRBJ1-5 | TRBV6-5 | ATVKYTEGTIWNQPQH
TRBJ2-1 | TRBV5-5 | ASSLGGEQF
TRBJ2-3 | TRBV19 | ASSMEGYTQY
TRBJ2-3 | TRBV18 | ASSPGRPSTDTQY
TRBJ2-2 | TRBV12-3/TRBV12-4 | ASSFYPATGELF
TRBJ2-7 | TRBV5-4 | ASSFLGQSSYEQY
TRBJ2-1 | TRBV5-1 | ASSSGTLSYNEQF
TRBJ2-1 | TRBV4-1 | ASSRSVVADYNEQF
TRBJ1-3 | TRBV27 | ASSLVGDRAGNTIY
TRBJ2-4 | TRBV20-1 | SAQGLLNIQY
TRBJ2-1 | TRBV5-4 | ASSLRERSYNEQF
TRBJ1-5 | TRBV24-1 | ATSDPSSNQPQH
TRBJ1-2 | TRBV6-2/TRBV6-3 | ASSYRDRDRGYGYT
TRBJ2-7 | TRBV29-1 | SAQGTSGRYEQY
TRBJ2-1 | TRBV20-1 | SARDPIGGGGDNEQF
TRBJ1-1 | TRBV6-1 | ASMRSTGSNTEAF
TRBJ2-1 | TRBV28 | ASSLADRVRQF
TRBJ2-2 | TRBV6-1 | ASSEASGRAEELF
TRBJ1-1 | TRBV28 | ASSLSAGLNTEAF
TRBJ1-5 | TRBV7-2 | AISSRGGQGAGQPQH
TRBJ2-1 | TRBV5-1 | ASSLWWDRDYNEQF
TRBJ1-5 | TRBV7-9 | ASSLGVPEAYSNQPQH
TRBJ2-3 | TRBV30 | AWSPRTTEGTDTQY
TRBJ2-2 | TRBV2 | ASSVGAGELF
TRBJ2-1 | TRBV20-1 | SARGLRNEQF
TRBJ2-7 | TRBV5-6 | ASTLSLGLYEQY
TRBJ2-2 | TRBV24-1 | ATSEGDWIMGTVELF
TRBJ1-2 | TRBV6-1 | ATLGRGGAPANYGYT
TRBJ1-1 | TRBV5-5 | ASSHGGHIDYEAF
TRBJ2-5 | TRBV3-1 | ASSRRLAVNQETQY
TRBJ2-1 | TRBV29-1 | SVPPSGYKQF
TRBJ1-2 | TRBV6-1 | ASSEKEGYGYT
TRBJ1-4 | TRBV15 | ATSRTRQGRVDLGNEKLF
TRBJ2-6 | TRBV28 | ASSPLGASSSGANVLT
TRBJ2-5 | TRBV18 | ASSSDIQETQY
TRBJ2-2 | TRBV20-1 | SARGIGTPTNTGELF